This T cell receptor beta chain is from a study of beta chain features in type 1 diabetes. Germline loops: CDR1 GTSNPN, CDR2 SVGIG (reference sequence). There are 13 residues in the CDR3. V lost 2 bases and J lost 4, with 11 bases in between. Regarding the study as a whole: For Type 1 diabetes patients, all four CD4+ subsets carried TCRB CDR3s that were moderately but significantly shorter. Whether TCRB rearrangement is influenced by HLA type was left unresolved in this analysis.

A remark on this clone: No antigen is known for it.

The sequenced template was cDNA made from the entire isolated RNA. Assay used: immunoSEQ multiplex PCR; TCRdb lists only in-frame clones, some missing. The table includes under 300,000 clones, around 24% detected once. This chain joins TRBV30 and TRBJ1-1; tentatively, D is TRBD1 (6 bases). The TCR comes from a woman in her twenties or thirties with type 1 diabetes. Source material: naive CD4+ T cells from blood. Here the CDR3 DNA reads TGTGCCTGGAGTAGGAGGGGGGGCACTGAAGCTTTCTTT. It codes for CAWSRRGGTEAFF.